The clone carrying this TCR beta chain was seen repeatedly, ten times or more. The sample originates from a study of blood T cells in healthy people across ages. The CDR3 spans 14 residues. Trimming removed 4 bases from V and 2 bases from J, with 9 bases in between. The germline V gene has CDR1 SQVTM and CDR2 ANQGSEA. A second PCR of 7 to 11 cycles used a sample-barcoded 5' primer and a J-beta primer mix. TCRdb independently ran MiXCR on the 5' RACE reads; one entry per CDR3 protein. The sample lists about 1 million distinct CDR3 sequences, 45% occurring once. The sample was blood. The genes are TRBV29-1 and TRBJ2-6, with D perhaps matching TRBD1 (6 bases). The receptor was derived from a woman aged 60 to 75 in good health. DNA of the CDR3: TGCAGCGTTGTACAGGGCGCTGGGGCCAACGTCCTGACTTTC. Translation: CSVVQGAGANVLTF.